This TCR beta chain was sequenced for a study of OX40 agonist ivuxolimab in advanced cancers. Patients with autoimmune history or systemic immunosuppression were excluded. Unmatched junction bases numbered 19, after V lost 5 bases and J lost 1 base. The CDR3 consists of 20 residues. Per the germline V gene, CDR1 is MNHEY and CDR2 is SMNVEV (reference sequence). Study-level results: People who partly responded at 0.1-3.0 mg/kg had some of the least clonal expansion seen.

Repertoires were generated with immunoSEQ multiplex PCR, while TCRdb's copy carries only in-frame clones and drops some. Here the sample spans around 67,000 clones, 80% being singletons. As to this clone: Its antigen is undetermined.

Material: CD4+ or CD8+ T cells sorted from blood, obtained in a trial of the OX40 agonist ivuxolimab. The receptor's source is an adult with an advanced solid tumor such as melanoma, head and neck, liver or kidney cancer. The chain recombines TRBV27 with TRBJ2-1; 8 bases match TRBD2. As DNA, the CDR3 is TGTGCCAGCAGTATCGGGGGGGGGCAGGTAACTACACGATCCTACAATGAGCAGTTCTTC. This gives the protein CASSIGGGQVTTRSYNEQFF.